This T cell receptor beta chain appears in the sequencing data of a study of T-cell memory formation after mild COVID-19. Study-wide background: Clusters were largely donor specific. General observations from the study: The finding that pre-infection memory included some responding clones suggested that cross-reactive memory joined.

As for this clonotype: Its specificity is unknown.

TCRdb recomputed calls from the 5' RACE reads with MiXCR, one row per CDR3 protein. The table lists 150,000 or so distinct CDR3 sequences, 11% of them singletons. The germline CDR1 and CDR2 sequences are KGHSH and LQKENI. Trimming removed 0 bases from V and 1 base from J, with 10 bases in between. The CDR3 sequence is 16 residues long. The rearrangement joins TRBV18 to TRBJ2-1; D perhaps matches TRBD2 (7 bases). The source material was PBMCs or a T cell subset sorted from them (not recorded which). The receptor's source is a man between 18 and 29 years old who had mild COVID-19 (a few samples of this study predate the infection). Cell type and time point are not known. The CDR3 spells CASSPPRGTSYNEQFF. DNA of the CDR3: TGTGCCAGCTCACCACCGCGGGGGACATCCTACAATGAGCAGTTCTTC.